Following are 17 T cell receptor beta chains from one sample sequenced in a study of blood T cell repertoires in COVID-19. The data were produced by immunoSEQ multiplex PCR, yet TCRdb's version contains in-frame clones alone and is incomplete. This table has 35,000 to 50,000 clones, 69% appearing once. Sequenced input: peripheral blood. These receptors were taken from a man older than 75 with acute or convalescent COVID-19.

This clone appeared once. The rearrangement links TRBV19 to TRBJ1-1; D possibly corresponds to TRBD1 (6 bases). Trimming removed 8 bases at V and 0 bases at J, with 16 bases between. Germline CDR1 is LNHDA and CDR2 is SQIVND (reference sequence). The CDR3 sequence is 15 residues long. The CDR3 loop reads CASGKLGGLNTEAFF. CDR3 in DNA: TGTGCCAGTGGCAAACTAGGGGGACTGAACACTGAAGCTTTCTTT. Filled out from reference TRBV19 and TRBJ1-1, the complete variable domain reads DGGITQSPKYLFRKEGQNVTLSCEQNLNHDAMYWYRQDPGQGLRLIYYSQIVNDFQKGDIAEGYSVSREKKESFPLTVTSAQKNPTAFYLCASGKLGGLNTEAFFGQGTRLTVV.

The chain couples TRBV7-6 to TRBJ2-1; 9 bases line up with TRBD2. Germline values: CDR1 SGHVS, CDR2 FNYEAQ. The V and J ends lost 5 bases and 4 bases, in that order; junction bases with no gene match: 9. The CDR3 length is 16 residues. This chain's CDR3 is CASSPRRGGGYNEQFF. The CDR3 DNA is TGTGCCAGCAGCCCCCGGCGGGGGGGCGGGTACAATGAGCAGTTCTTC.

This chain connects TRBV11-3 to TRBJ1-1; TRBD1 might be the D (5 bases). V was shortened by 5 bases and J by 6 bases, with 10 bases between the two germline ends. This CDR3 contains 12 residues. CDR1 and CDR2 (germline): SGHNT, YENEEA. CDR3: CASSTRVAEAFF. The CDR3 bases are TGTGCCAGCAGCACCAGGGTAGCTGAAGCTTTCTTT.

This chain links TRBV30 with TRBJ1-6; D not resolved. Germline-derived CDR1 and CDR2 are GTSNPN and SVGIG (reference sequence). V lost 0 bases to trimming and J lost 6 bases, with 6 bases between them. The CDR3 is 13 residues long. The CDR3 here is CAWSVVSNSPLHF. The DNA of the CDR3 is TGTGCCTGGAGTGTAGTCAGTAATTCACCCCTCCACTTT.

The rearrangement uses TRBV27 and TRBJ1-1; D remains unclear. From germline, CDR1 is MNHEY and CDR2 SMNVEV (reference sequence). The CDR3 covers 14 residues. The V gene lost 0 bases and the J gene lost 9 bases, with 14 bases spanning the gap. The CDR3 region is CASSLSGGTGKAFF. CDR3 bases: TGTGCCAGCAGTTTATCGGGTGGAACGGGGAAAGCTTTCTTT.

The chain uses TRBV3-1 (or the pseudogene TRBV3-2) and TRBJ2-2, with D possibly being TRBD2 (6 bases). This CDR3 has 15 residues. Trimming left V 4 bases short and J 5 bases short, with 14 bases between. The germline V gene has CDR1 LGHDT and CDR2 YNNKEL (reference sequence). The CDR3 sequence: CASSPRTGETGELFF. As DNA, the CDR3 is TGTGCCAGCAGCCCCCGGACGGGAGAAACCGGGGAGCTGTTTTTT.

The gene calls are TRBV19 and TRBJ1-1; a possible D gene is TRBD1 (5 bases). V was pared by 2 bases and J by 6 bases, with 10 bases between. This CDR3 comprises 13 residues. The germline V gene encodes CDR1 LNHDA and CDR2 SQIVND (reference sequence). As DNA, the CDR3 is TGTGCCAGTAGTATACCCGGGGGGGCTGAAGCTTTCTTT. Protein sequence: CASSIPGGAEAFF.

J is TRBJ1-2 and V is TRBV29-1; 10 nucleotides line up with TRBD1. Germline V gene sequence: CDR1 SQVTM, CDR2 ANQGSEA. The CDR3 extends over 14 amino acids. Trimming at V came to 6 bases and at J to 4 bases, leaving 8 bases not matched to a gene. The CDR3 is CSVVDRGQGYGYTF. Here the CDR3 DNA reads TGCAGCGTGGTAGACAGGGGGCAAGGCTATGGCTACACCTTC.

This chain uses TRBV7-2 with TRBJ1-5, with 7 nucleotides matching TRBD1. Germline V lookup: CDR1 SGHTA, CDR2 FQGNSA. The CDR3 has 14 amino acids. The ends lost 7 bases at V and 4 bases at J; junction bases unmatched: 7. CDR3 nucleotide sequence: TGTGCCAGCACCATGACAGGGCGTAATCAGCCCCAGCATTTT. The encoded protein is CASTMTGRNQPQHF.

V usage is TRBV5-6 and J usage is TRBJ2-5; 12 nucleotides agree with TRBD2. V was clipped by 0 bases and J by 1 base; unmatched bases: 4. Germline V gene sequence: CDR1 SGHDT, CDR2 YYEEEE. CDR3 length: 17 amino acids. The CDR3 region has the DNA TGTGCCAGCAGCTTGGGACTAGCGGGAGTATCCCAAGAGACCCAGTACTTC. This gives the protein CASSLGLAGVSQETQYF.

This clone has a handful of counts. The chain employs TRBV15 and TRBJ2-5; 9 bases match TRBD2. Germline values: CDR1 LNHNV, CDR2 YYDKDF (reference sequence). The junction had 4 bases not matched to a gene; V was cut back by 6 bases and J by 5 bases. The CDR3 has 13 residues. DNA of the CDR3: TGTGCCACCAGACGCGGGGGGGAGGAGACCCAGTACTTC. Amino acids: CATRRGGEETQYF.

This chain joins TRBV15 and TRBJ2-1, with D possibly being TRBD1 (8 bases). Germline CDR1 and CDR2: LNHNV and YYDKDF (reference sequence). Trimming removed 2 bases at V and 5 bases at J, with 16 bases between. The CDR3 spans 16 residues. The CDR3 nucleotides read TGTGCCACCAGCAGATTCCCTACAGGGGGGGACAATGAGCAGTTCTTC. This codes for CATSRFPTGGDNEQFF. Using reference TRBV15 and TRBJ2-1 for the parts outside the CDR3, the full variable domain is DAMVIQNPRYQVTQFGKPVTLSCSQTLNHNVMYWYQQKSSQAPKLLFHYYDKDFNNEADTPDNFQSRRPNTSFCFLDIRSPGLGDTAMYLCATSRFPTGGDNEQFFGPGTRLTVL.

The rearrangement joins TRBV7-2 to TRBJ2-7; D call uncertain. Germline V lookup: CDR1 SGHTA, CDR2 FQGNSA. The V end lost 5 bases, the J end lost 1 base, and 15 bases lay between the germline ends. This CDR3 has 15 residues. The CDR3 here is CASSPGFGSSYEQYF. The CDR3 region has the DNA TGTGCCAGCAGCCCCGGGTTCGGTTCGTCCTACGAGCAGTACTTC.

The rearrangement uses TRBV5-1 and TRBJ2-7, with D tentatively TRBD2 (6 bases). V was pared by 0 bases and J by 4 bases, with 26 bases between. The CDR3 spans 19 residues. Germline lookup yields CDR1 SGHRS and CDR2 YFSETQ. This CDR3 is CASSLATNPEEGRWYEQYF. The CDR3 bases are TGCGCCAGCAGCTTGGCCACGAACCCGGAGGAGGGACGTTGGTACGAGCAGTACTTC. Combining the CDR3 with reference TRBV5-1 and TRBJ2-7 gives the whole variable domain KAGVTQTPRYLIKTRGQQVTLSCSPISGHRSVSWYQQTPGQGLQFLFEYFSETQRNKGNFPGRFSGRQFSNSRSEMNVSTLELGDSALYLCASSLATNPEEGRWYEQYFGPGTRLTVT.

V and J are TRBV5-1 and TRBJ1-2; a weak D match, TRBD1 (5 bases). This CDR3 contains 17 residues. V shed 4 bases and J shed 2 bases, with 21 bases lying between them. Germline V lookup: CDR1 SGHRS, CDR2 YFSETQ. The CDR3 spells CASSPSTPGRINYGYTF. The CDR3, as DNA: TGCGCCAGCAGCCCGAGTACGCCAGGGCGCATAAACTATGGCTACACCTTC. Drawing the rest from reference TRBV5-1 and TRBJ1-2, the complete variable domain is KAGVTQTPRYLIKTRGQQVTLSCSPISGHRSVSWYQQTPGQGLQFLFEYFSETQRNKGNFPGRFSGRQFSNSRSEMNVSTLELGDSALYLCASSPSTPGRINYGYTFGSGTRLTVV.

The rearrangement uses TRBV12-3 or TRBV12-4 and TRBJ2-5; D is possibly TRBD2 (7 bases). The CDR3 length is 11 residues. The V and J ends lost 7 bases and 7 bases respectively, with 10 bases between them. The CDR3 DNA reads as TGTGCCAGCACGGGGGGCGGGACCCAGTACTTC. Translated: CASTGGGTQYF.

The chain carries TRBV5-1 and TRBJ2-1; possibly TRBD2 for D (6 bases). V gave up 0 bases and J gave up 2 bases, with 9 bases separating them. This CDR3 region has 15 residues. The germline V gene has CDR1 SGHRS and CDR2 YFSETQ. The CDR3 bases are TGCGCCAGCAGCTTGGACGGGACTGCCTACAATGAGCAGTTCTTC. Translating gives CASSLDGTAYNEQFF. The complete variable domain, with remaining parts taken from reference TRBV5-1 and TRBJ2-1, reads KAGVTQTPRYLIKTRGQQVTLSCSPISGHRSVSWYQQTPGQGLQFLFEYFSETQRNKGNFPGRFSGRQFSNSRSEMNVSTLELGDSALYLCASSLDGTAYNEQFFGPGTRLTVL.